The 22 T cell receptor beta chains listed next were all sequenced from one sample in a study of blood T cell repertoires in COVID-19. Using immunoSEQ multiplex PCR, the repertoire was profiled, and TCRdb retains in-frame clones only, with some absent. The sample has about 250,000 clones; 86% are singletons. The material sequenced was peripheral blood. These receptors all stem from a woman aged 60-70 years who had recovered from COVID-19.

The CDR3 DNA reads TGTGCCAGCGGTGGCCGTTTGGAAAAACTGTTTTTT. This gives the protein CASGGRLEKLFF. This chain uses TRBV7-9 with TRBJ1-4; the D is unclear. V lost 8 bases and J 8 bases, leaving 12 bases between the germline ends. CDR3 length equals 12 residues. Germline CDR1 and CDR2: SEHNR and FQNEAQ (reference sequence).

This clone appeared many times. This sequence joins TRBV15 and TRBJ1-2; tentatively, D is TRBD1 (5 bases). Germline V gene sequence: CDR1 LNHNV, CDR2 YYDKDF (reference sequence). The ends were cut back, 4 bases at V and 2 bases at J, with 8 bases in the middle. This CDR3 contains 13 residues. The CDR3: CATSTGSNYGYTF. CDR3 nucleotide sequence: TGTGCCACCAGCACAGGGTCGAACTATGGCTACACCTTC. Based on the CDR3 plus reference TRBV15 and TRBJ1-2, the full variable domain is DAMVIQNPRYQVTQFGKPVTLSCSQTLNHNVMYWYQQKSSQAPKLLFHYYDKDFNNEADTPDNFQSRRPNTSFCFLDIRSPGLGDTAMYLCATSTGSNYGYTFGSGTRLTVV.

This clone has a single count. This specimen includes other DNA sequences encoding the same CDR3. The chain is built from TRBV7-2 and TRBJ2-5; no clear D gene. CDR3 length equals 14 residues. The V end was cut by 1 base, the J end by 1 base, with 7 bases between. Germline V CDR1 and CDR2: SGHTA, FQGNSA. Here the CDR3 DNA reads TGTGCCAGCAGCTTAGTAACAGTCCAAGAGACCCAGTACTTC. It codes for CASSLVTVQETQYF.

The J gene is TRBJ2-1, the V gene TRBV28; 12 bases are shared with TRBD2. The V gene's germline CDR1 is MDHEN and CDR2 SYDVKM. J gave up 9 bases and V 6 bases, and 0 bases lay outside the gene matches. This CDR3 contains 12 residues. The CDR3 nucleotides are TGTGCCAGCAGACTAGCGGGGGGTGAGCAGTTCTTC. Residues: CASRLAGGEQFF.

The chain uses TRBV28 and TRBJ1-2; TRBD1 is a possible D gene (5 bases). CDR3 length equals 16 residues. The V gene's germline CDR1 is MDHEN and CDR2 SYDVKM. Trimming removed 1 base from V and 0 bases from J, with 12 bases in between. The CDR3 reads CASSLYAGGTNYGYTF. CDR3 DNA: TGTGCCAGCAGTTTATACGCGGGGGGAACTAACTATGGCTACACCTTC.

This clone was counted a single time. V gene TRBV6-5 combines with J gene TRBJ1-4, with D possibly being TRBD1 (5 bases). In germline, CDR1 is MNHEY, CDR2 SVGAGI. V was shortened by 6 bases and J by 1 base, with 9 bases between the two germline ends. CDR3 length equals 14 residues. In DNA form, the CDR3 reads TGTGCCAGCAGATTGGGACTAACTAATGAAAAACTGTTTTTT. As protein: CASRLGLTNEKLFF.

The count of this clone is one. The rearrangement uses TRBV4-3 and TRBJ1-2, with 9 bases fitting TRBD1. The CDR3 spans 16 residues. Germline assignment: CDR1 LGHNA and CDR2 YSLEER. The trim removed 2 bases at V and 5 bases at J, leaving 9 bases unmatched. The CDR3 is CASSQSLDRGLYGYTF. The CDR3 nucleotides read TGCGCCAGCAGCCAAAGTTTGGACAGGGGATTATATGGCTACACCTTC.

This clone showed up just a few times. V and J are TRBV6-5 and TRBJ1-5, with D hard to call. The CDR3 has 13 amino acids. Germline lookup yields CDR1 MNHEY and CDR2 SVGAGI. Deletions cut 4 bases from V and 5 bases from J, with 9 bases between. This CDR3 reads CASSSSPDQPQHF. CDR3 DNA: TGTGCCAGCAGTTCTTCCCCGGATCAGCCCCAGCATTTT.

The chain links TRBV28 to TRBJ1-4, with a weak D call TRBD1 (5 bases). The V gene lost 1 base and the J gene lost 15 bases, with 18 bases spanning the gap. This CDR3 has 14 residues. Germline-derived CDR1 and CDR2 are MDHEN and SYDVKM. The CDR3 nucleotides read TGTGCCAGCAGTTTATATGGGGCGGACAAACGGGTGTTTTTT. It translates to CASSLYGADKRVFF.

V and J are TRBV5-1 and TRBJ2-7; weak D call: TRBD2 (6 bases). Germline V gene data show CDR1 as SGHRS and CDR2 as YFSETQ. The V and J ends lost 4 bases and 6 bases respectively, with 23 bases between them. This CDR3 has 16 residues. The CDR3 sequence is CASSRTVTGLEGEQYF. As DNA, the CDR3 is TGCGCCAGCAGCCGAACCGTAACAGGATTGGAGGGCGAGCAGTACTTC.

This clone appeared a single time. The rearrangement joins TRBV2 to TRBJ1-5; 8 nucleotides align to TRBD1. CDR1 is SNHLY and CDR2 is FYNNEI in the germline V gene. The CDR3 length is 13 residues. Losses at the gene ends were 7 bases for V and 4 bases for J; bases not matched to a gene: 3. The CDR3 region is CASMGQANQPQHF. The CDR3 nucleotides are TGTGCCAGCATGGGACAGGCGAATCAGCCCCAGCATTTT.

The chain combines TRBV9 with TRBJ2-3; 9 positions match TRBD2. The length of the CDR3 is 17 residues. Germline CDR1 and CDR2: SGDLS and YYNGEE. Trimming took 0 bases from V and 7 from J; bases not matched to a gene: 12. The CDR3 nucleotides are TGTGCCAGCAGCGTAGTGCCCTTTGGCGGGGGGGCTCATACGCAGTATTTT. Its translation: CASSVVPFGGGAHTQYF.

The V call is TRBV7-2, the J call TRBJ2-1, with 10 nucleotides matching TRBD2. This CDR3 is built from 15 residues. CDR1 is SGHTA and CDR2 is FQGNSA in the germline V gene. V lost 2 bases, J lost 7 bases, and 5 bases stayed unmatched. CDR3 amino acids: CASSLQRGGINEQFF. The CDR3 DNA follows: TGTGCCAGCAGCTTACAGCGGGGGGGAATAAATGAGCAGTTCTTC.

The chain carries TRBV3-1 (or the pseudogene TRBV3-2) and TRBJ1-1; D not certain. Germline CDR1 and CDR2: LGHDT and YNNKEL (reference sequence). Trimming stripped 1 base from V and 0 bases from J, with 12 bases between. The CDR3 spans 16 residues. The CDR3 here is CASSQGGSRVNTEAFF. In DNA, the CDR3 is TGTGCCAGCAGCCAAGGCGGCAGTAGAGTGAACACTGAAGCTTTCTTT.

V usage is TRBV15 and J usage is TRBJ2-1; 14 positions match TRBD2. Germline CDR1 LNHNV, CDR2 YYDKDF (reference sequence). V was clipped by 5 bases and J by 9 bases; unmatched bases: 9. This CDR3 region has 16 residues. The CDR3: CATSARLAGGLTEQFF. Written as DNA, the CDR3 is TGTGCCACCAGCGCCCGACTAGCGGGGGGGCTCACTGAGCAGTTCTTC.

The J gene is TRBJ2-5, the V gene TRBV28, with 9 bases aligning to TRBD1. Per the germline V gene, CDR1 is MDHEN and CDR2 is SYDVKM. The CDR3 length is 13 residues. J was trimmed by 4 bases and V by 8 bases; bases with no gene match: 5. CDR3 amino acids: CASCTGGVETQYF. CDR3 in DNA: TGTGCCAGCTGTACAGGGGGCGTAGAGACCCAGTACTTC.

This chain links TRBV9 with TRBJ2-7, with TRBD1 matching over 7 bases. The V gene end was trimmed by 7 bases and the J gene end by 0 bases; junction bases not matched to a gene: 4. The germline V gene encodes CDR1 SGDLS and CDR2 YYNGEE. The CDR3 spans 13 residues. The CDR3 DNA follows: TGTGCCAGCGGTGCAGGGGGCTCCTACGAGCAGTACTTC. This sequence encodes CASGAGGSYEQYF.

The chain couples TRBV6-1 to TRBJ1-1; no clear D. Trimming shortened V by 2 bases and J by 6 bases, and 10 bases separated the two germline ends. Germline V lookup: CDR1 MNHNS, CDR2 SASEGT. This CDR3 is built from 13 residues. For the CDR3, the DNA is TGTGCCAGCAGTGAAATTTTTCTACCTGAAGCTTTCTTT. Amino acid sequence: CASSEIFLPEAFF.

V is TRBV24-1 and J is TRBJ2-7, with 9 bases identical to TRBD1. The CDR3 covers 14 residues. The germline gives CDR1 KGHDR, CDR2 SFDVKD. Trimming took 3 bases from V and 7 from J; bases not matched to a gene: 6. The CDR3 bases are TGTGCCACCAGTGATCCGGGACAGGGATGGGAGCAGTACTTC. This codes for CATSDPGQGWEQYF.

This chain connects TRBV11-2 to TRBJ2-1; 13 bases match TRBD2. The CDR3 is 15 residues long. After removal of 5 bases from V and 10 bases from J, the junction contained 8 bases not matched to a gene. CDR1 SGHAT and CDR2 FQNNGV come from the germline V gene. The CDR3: CASSPTSGGAREQFF. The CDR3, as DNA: TGTGCCAGCAGCCCCACTAGCGGGGGGGCTCGGGAGCAGTTCTTC.

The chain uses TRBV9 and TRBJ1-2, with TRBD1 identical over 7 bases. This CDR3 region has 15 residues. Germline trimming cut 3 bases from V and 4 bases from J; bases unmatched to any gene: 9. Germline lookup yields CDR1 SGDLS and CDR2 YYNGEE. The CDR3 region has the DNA TGTGCCAGCAGCGGATTGCGCAGGGGGTCCTATGGCTACACCTTC. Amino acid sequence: CASSGLRRGSYGYTF.

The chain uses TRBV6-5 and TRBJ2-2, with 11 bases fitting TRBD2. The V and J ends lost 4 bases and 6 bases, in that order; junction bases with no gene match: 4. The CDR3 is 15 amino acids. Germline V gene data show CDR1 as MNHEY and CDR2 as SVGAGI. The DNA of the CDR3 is TGTGCCAGCAGTTCACTAGCGGGGGAAGCCGGGGAGCTGTTTTTT. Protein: CASSSLAGEAGELFF.